The clone carrying this T cell receptor (beta chain) was picked up many times. The sample comes from a study of T cells of healthy individuals. TCRdb itself ran the 5' RACE reads through MiXCR, one entry per CDR3 protein. The sample has around 79,000 distinct CDR3 sequences, 5% seen once. The J segment lost 7 bases and the V segment lost 6 bases, leaving 4 bases of the junction unmatched. CDR3 length: 15 residues. The germline V gene has CDR1 MNHEY and CDR2 SVGEGT. This TCR was sampled from a female donor in good health. V is TRBV6-2 or TRBV6-3 and J is TRBJ2-2; 14 nucleotides align to TRBD2. The CDR3 DNA reads as TGTGCCAGCAGCGCGGGACTAGCGGGAGACGGGGAGCTGTTTTTT. Amino acid sequence: CASSAGLAGDGELFF.